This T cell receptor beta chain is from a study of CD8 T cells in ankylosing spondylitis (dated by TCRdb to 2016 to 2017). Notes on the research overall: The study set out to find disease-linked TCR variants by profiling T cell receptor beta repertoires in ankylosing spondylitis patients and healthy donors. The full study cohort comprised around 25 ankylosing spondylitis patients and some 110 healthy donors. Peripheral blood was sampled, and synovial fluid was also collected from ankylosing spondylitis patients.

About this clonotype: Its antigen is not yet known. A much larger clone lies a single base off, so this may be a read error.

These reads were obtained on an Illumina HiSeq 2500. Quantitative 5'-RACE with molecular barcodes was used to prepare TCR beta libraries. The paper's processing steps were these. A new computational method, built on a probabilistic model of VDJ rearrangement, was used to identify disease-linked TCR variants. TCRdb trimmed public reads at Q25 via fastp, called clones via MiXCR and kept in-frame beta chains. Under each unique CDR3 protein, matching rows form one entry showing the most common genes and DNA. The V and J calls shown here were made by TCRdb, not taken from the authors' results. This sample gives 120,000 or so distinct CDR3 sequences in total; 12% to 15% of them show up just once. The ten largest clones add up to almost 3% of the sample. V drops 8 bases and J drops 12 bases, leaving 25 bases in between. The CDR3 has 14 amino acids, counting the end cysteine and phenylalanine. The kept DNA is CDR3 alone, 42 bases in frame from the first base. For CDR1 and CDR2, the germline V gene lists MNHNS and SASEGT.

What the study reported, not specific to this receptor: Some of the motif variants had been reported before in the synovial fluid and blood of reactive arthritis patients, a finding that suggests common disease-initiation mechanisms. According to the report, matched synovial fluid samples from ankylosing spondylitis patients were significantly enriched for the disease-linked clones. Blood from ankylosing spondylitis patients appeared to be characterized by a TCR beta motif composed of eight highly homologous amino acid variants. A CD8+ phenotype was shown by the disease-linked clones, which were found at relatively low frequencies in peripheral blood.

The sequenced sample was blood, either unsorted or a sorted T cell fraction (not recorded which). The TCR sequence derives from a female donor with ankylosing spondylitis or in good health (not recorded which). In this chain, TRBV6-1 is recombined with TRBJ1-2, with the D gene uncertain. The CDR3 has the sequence CASRTLKASRGDTF. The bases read TGTGCCAGCCGCACTCTAAAGGCCTCAAGAGGCGACACCTTC.